This T cell receptor beta chain was captured by sequencing in a study of blood T cells in healthy people across ages. CDR3 length: 14 residues. V dropped 5 bases and J dropped 2; count of bases not matched to a gene: 6. Germline loops: CDR1 DFQATT, CDR2 SNEGSKA (reference sequence). Study results and limitations: Estimates of total diversity, which came from one million sequenced T cells, were considered to be underestimates. Age advanced and TCR beta diversity per million T cells fell, roughly linearly.

Primers used in a second PCR of roughly 7 to 12 cycles were a sample-barcoded 5' primer and a J-beta primer mix. TCRdb re-analysed the 5' RACE reads in MiXCR, keeping a single row per CDR3 protein. The sample has 650,000 to 950,000 distinct CDR3 sequences; roughly 44% are singletons. This clonotype was recorded a few times. Its antigen is unidentified. Sequenced material: blood. This clonotype originated in a man aged 60 to 75 in good health. J is TRBJ1-2 and V is TRBV20-1; 9 bases fit TRBD1. The CDR3 spells CSAGQGQKNYGYTF. Written as DNA, the CDR3 is TGCAGTGCTGGACAGGGGCAAAAAAACTATGGCTACACCTTC.